The rows below give T cell receptor beta chains drawn from one sample of a study of control samples from healthy donors and cancer patients. This table comes from immunoSEQ multiplex PCR, and its TCRdb copy is limited to in-frame clones, with some not included. Of 170,000 or so clones in the sample, 85% to 95% are singletons; the top ten hold 1.2% to 1.5%. The sequenced material came from blood. Source of these receptors: a woman between 18 and 29 years old in good health. Each CDR3 is given with its conserved first and last residue. Fields, in order: J gene, V gene, CDR3 protein.

J gene: TRBJ2-7
V gene: TRBV6-5
CDR3 protein: CASSTSGGRHYEQYF

J gene: TRBJ1-1
V gene: TRBV24-1
CDR3 protein: CATSGTTGGTEAFF

J gene: TRBJ1-6
V gene: TRBV2
CDR3 protein: CASGTDYSLRPLHF

J gene: TRBJ2-1
V gene: TRBV7-9
CDR3 protein: CASRQGYNEQFF

J gene: TRBJ1-2
V gene: TRBV7-9
CDR3 protein: CASSIDSVNYGYTF

J gene: TRBJ1-1
V gene: TRBV2
CDR3 protein: CASSFTGQGLEAFF

J gene: TRBJ1-6
V gene: TRBV7-6
CDR3 protein: CASSLDVNSPLHF

J gene: TRBJ2-7
V gene: TRBV5-1
CDR3 protein: CASSLVRGAPYEQYF

J gene: TRBJ2-7
V gene: TRBV7-2
CDR3 protein: CASSFSLWGRDSYEQYF

J gene: TRBJ2-5
V gene: TRBV28
CDR3 protein: CASRPGQGVQETQYF

J gene: TRBJ2-7
V gene: TRBV11-2
CDR3 protein: CASSFTGASRSYEQYF

J gene: TRBJ2-1
V gene: TRBV19
CDR3 protein: CASSTRTSAKSSYNEQFF

J gene: TRBJ1-2
V gene: TRBV5-1
CDR3 protein: CASSFLYNYGYTF

J gene: TRBJ2-5
V gene: TRBV9
CDR3 protein: CASSVSGKETQYF

J gene: TRBJ2-2
V gene: TRBV5-1
CDR3 protein: CASSLVGQGALSPGELFF

J gene: TRBJ1-4
V gene: TRBV10-3
CDR3 protein: CAISRGGNEKLFF

J gene: TRBJ2-3
V gene: TRBV19
CDR3 protein: CASSVPGGQDTQYF

J gene: TRBJ1-2
V gene: TRBV25-1
CDR3 protein: CASRQGVDGYTF

J gene: TRBJ1-5
V gene: TRBV6-5
CDR3 protein: CASSYGGGNQPQHF

J gene: TRBJ1-2
V gene: TRBV7-2
CDR3 protein: CASSIRVGGHGYTF

J gene: TRBJ2-3
V gene: TRBV6-5
CDR3 protein: CASTREGTSTDTQYF

J gene: TRBJ1-1
V gene: TRBV10-3
CDR3 protein: CAISHLPGTGDRNTEAFF

J gene: TRBJ2-1
V gene: TRBV2
CDR3 protein: CASWESGRSSSYNEQFF

J gene: TRBJ1-2
V gene: TRBV7-9
CDR3 protein: CASSLDSLYGYTF

J gene: TRBJ1-4
V gene: TRBV3-1/TRBV3-2
CDR3 protein: CASTLWGNEKLFF

J gene: TRBJ2-1
V gene: TRBV24-1
CDR3 protein: CATRGPGGVEQFF

J gene: TRBJ1-2
V gene: TRBV4-1
CDR3 protein: CASSQDGNGNYGYTF

J gene: TRBJ1-2
V gene: TRBV7-3
CDR3 protein: CASSLSRDDYGYTF

J gene: TRBJ2-5
V gene: TRBV7-2
CDR3 protein: CASSLHRGKETQYF